This is a list of T cell receptor beta chains from one sample in a study of response to subunit inactivated influenza vaccine. TCRdb called the RT-PCR reads again in MiXCR, with one record for every CDR3 protein. Seen here are more than 600,000 distinct CDR3 sequences, 15% to 20% observed once, and the top ten hold roughly 11%. This material consisted of PBMCs from blood, taken roughly 5 days after vaccination. Receptors were obtained from a man aged 50-60 years who received an inactivated influenza vaccine. Each CDR3 is given with its conserved first and last residue. The D gene is left open where the match is weak. Size is stated for part of the rows, as once, few or many counts, or as a class when the clone is expanded.

many TRBJ1-2 TRBD1 TRBV20-1 TGCAGTGCTACGCGACAGGGGGCTGGATATGGCTACACCTTC CSATRQGAGYGYTF
many TRBJ2-5 - TRBV5-1 TGCGCCAGCAGCTTCCCCGTGACGGGCCAAGAGACCCAGTACTTC CASSFPVTGQETQYF
- TRBJ2-2 TRBD1 TRBV5-1 TGCGCCAGCAGCTTCCGGACAGGGGCCGGGGAGCTGTTTTTT CASSFRTGAGELFF
few TRBJ2-7 - TRBV14 TGTGCCAGCAGCCAAGAGAGGAAGGGGCGCTACGAGCAGTACTTC CASSQERKGRYEQYF
- TRBJ1-1 - TRBV6-1 TGTGCCAGCAGTGAGCAGGAAGGAACTGAAGCTTTCTTT CASSEQEGTEAFF
- TRBJ1-4 TRBD1 TRBV20-1 TGCAGTGCTAGAGATTTGCTGACAGGGGCCAATGAAAAACTGTTTTTT CSARDLLTGANEKLFF
many TRBJ1-5 TRBD1 TRBV7-2 TGTGCCAGCAGCGCAACAGGGGTTCAGCCCCAGCATTTT CASSATGVQPQHF
- TRBJ2-1 - TRBV5-1 TGCGCCAGCAGCTTGAACAGGGCTACCTACAATGAGCAGTTCTTC CASSLNRATYNEQFF
once TRBJ2-5 - TRBV14 TGTGCCAGCAGCCAAGGGCGGGGGACCCAGTACTTC CASSQGRGTQYF
few TRBJ2-7 - TRBV25-1 TGTGCCAGCAGTGATTTAGGGGGAACGGACGAGCAGTACTTC CASSDLGGTDEQYF
- TRBJ2-2 - TRBV5-1 TGCGCCAGCAGCATACAGGTGTCCACCGGGGAGCTGTTTTTT CASSIQVSTGELFF
many TRBJ1-2 TRBD1 TRBV6-1 TGTGCCAGCAGCGTTTTCTCTACGAGACAGGGCCCTAACTATGGCTACACCTTC CASSVFSTRQGPNYGYTF
- TRBJ2-3 TRBD2 TRBV10-3 TGTGCCATCATCCGGACTAGCGGTCTTAGCACAGATACGCAGTATTTT CAIIRTSGLSTDTQYF
many TRBJ2-7 - TRBV12-3/TRBV12-4 TGTGCCAGCAGTCCAGGACAAGCTGGCGAGCAGTACTTC CASSPGQAGEQYF
- TRBJ1-2 - TRBV5-5 TGTGCCAGCAGCTACGACGCTAACTATGGCTACACCTTC CASSYDANYGYTF
- TRBJ2-5 - TRBV20-1 TGCAGTAGCCGTCGGAGCGACGAGTACCAAGAGACCCAGTACTTC CSSRRSDEYQETQYF
- TRBJ2-7 TRBD1 TRBV9 TGTGCCAGCAGCGTAGGACAGGGTCGTTTCGTCTACGAGCAGTACTTC CASSVGQGRFVYEQYF
few TRBJ1-3 TRBD1 TRBV6-5 TGTGCCAGCAGTTCGACAGGGTCCTCTGGAAACACCATATATTTT CASSSTGSSGNTIYF
- TRBJ2-5 - TRBV20-1 TGCAGTGCTAGAAGGTCGGGGGGCCTCCTTCAAGAGACCCAGTACTTC CSARRSGGLLQETQYF
few TRBJ2-2 - TRBV4-1 TGCGCCAGCAGCCGGAGTAACGGGGAGCTGTTTTTT CASSRSNGELFF